This T cell receptor beta chain was identified during a study of cytomegalovirus exposure and HLA in healthy donors. Germline CDR1 is SEHNR and CDR2 is FQNEAQ (reference sequence). With 3 bases removed from V and 4 bases from J, the gap between germline ends came to 10 bases. CDR3 length: 14 residues. At the time of sampling, donors were nominally healthy, though unrecorded immune exposures were likely. It was with 60 Vbeta and 13 Jbeta primers that the PCR ran. Using immunoSEQ multiplex PCR, the repertoire was profiled, and TCRdb retains in-frame clones only, with some absent. The sample consists of about 190,000 clones, 81% of them appearing once.

This clonotype was obtained from a man aged 50-59 years in good health and CMV-seronegative. The chain joins TRBV7-9 to TRBJ2-1; no clear D. Sequencing used PBMCs. CDR3 in DNA: TGTGCCAGCAGCTTTAGTGAGCGTTACAATGAGCAGTTCTTC. Translation gives CASSFSERYNEQFF.